One and the same sample provided the 25 T cell receptor beta chains below, sequenced in a study of blood T cell repertoires in COVID-19. Sequenced by immunoSEQ multiplex PCR; TCRdb stores in-frame clones only, minus some. The profile shows about 390,000 clones, more than 75% of them singletons. Sequencing was done on a sample of PBMCs or T cells enriched from blood (not recorded which). These receptors all stem from a woman aged 45-65 years who had recovered from COVID-19.

The chain joins TRBV29-1 to TRBJ1-5, with D hard to call. Trimming left V 4 bases short and J 0 bases short, with 10 bases between. The CDR3 has 14 residues. Germline loops: CDR1 SQVTM, CDR2 ANQGSEA. CDR3 nucleotides: TGCAGCGTTGCTGGCAGTTCTAGCAATCAGCCCCAGCATTTT. It encodes CSVAGSSSNQPQHF.

V gene TRBV29-1 combines with J gene TRBJ2-1; the D gene is possibly TRBD2 (6 bases). The CDR3 has 15 amino acids. Germline loops: CDR1 SQVTM, CDR2 ANQGSEA. V was clipped by 0 bases and J by 3 bases, with 12 bases between them. The chain's CDR3 is CSVEDPWEVYNEQFF. CDR3 sequence (DNA): TGCAGCGTTGAAGATCCTTGGGAGGTCTACAATGAGCAGTTCTTC.

The chain combines TRBV12-3 or TRBV12-4 with TRBJ1-1; no definite D call. The CDR3 is 13 amino acids. The V end was cut by 3 bases, the J end by 3 bases, with 8 bases between. The CDR3 loop is CASSFNGDTEAFF. CDR3 coding DNA: TGTGCCAGCAGTTTTAACGGGGACACTGAAGCTTTCTTT.

The chain employs TRBV5-1 and TRBJ1-1; a weak D match, TRBD1 (6 bases). CDR1 is SGHRS and CDR2 is YFSETQ in the germline V gene. The CDR3 length is 15 residues. Between the trimmed V and J ends, which lost 2 bases and 2 bases, there was a span of 13 bases. The CDR3 DNA sequence: TGCGCCAGCAGCTTAGCCTGGGGGCTTAACACTGAAGCTTTCTTT. Protein product: CASSLAWGLNTEAFF.

The genes are TRBV4-1 and TRBJ2-7; tentative D call: TRBD1 (5 bases). The V end lost 3 bases, the J end lost 4 bases, and 13 bases lay between the germline ends. The CDR3 covers 14 residues. Germline V lookup: CDR1 MGHRA, CDR2 YSYEKL. For the CDR3, the DNA is TGCGCCAGCAGCCATACGCAGGGTCTGTACGAGCAGTACTTC. Encoded protein: CASSHTQGLYEQYF.

The gene calls are TRBV6-5 and TRBJ2-1; D uncertain. CDR1 and CDR2 from the germline V gene are MNHEY and SVGAGI. Trimming took 4 bases from V and 11 from J, leaving 9 bases between them. The CDR3 is 11 residues long. This CDR3 is CASSSGLQQFF. The CDR3 DNA follows: TGTGCCAGCAGTTCCGGTTTGCAGCAGTTCTTC.

The rearrangement uses TRBV5-6 and TRBJ1-4, with D maybe TRBD1 (6 bases). Germline V lookup: CDR1 SGHDT, CDR2 YYEEEE. The CDR3 runs to 16 residues. V was clipped by 4 bases and J by 7 bases, with 20 bases between them. CDR3 in amino acids: CASSALGQFVSEKLFF. CDR3 bases: TGTGCCAGCAGCGCCTTAGGACAGTTCGTGTCTGAAAAACTGTTTTTT. Drawing the rest from reference TRBV5-6 and TRBJ1-4, the complete variable domain is DAGVTQSPTHLIKTRGQQVTLRCSPKSGHDTVSWYQQALGQGPQFIFQYYEEEERQRGNFPDRFSGHQFPNYSSELNVNALLLGDSALYLCASSALGQFVSEKLFFGSGTQLSVL.

This chain links TRBV7-2 with TRBJ2-7; maybe TRBD2 (6 bases). CDR3 size: 14 residues. V was clipped by 0 bases and J by 5 bases, with 11 bases between them. Germline V CDR1 and CDR2: SGHTA, FQGNSA. For the CDR3, the DNA is TGTGCCAGCAGCTTAGCTGGGGGGATTGACGAGCAGTACTTC. Its translation is CASSLAGGIDEQYF.

The chain employs TRBV6-1 and TRBJ1-1; no reliable D call. The CDR3 covers 13 residues. The V gene lost 3 bases and the J gene lost 1 base, with 6 bases spanning the gap. Germline V lookup: CDR1 MNHNS, CDR2 SASEGT. CDR3: CASSDHGNTEAFF. CDR3 bases: TGTGCCAGCAGTGACCACGGGAACACTGAAGCTTTCTTT.

The chain combines TRBV14 with TRBJ1-2; D ambiguous. The CDR3 runs 14 residues. Germline assignment: CDR1 SGHDN and CDR2 FVKESK. Trimming stripped 4 bases from V and 0 bases from J, with 9 bases between. The CDR3 here is CASSPQASNYGYTF. For the CDR3, the DNA is TGTGCCAGCAGCCCCCAAGCCTCTAACTATGGCTACACCTTC.

The chain couples TRBV19 to TRBJ1-2; 9 bases line up with TRBD1. CDR1 is LNHDA and CDR2 is SQIVND in the germline V gene (reference sequence). With 6 bases clipped from V and 10 bases from J, the junction kept 12 bases outside the gene matches. The CDR3 is 14 residues long. CDR3 amino acids: CASSVQSGQGSYTF. In DNA, the CDR3 is TGTGCCAGTAGCGTACAATCGGGACAGGGATCCTACACCTTC.

The chain carries TRBV4-3 and TRBJ2-3; 15 nucleotides align to TRBD2. V was clipped by 0 bases and J by 6 bases; unmatched bases: 4. The CDR3 sequence is 17 residues long. The germline gives CDR1 LGHNA, CDR2 YSLEER. The CDR3 sequence is CASSQDVGLAGGDTQYF. The CDR3 coding sequence is TGCGCCAGCAGCCAAGACGTAGGACTAGCGGGGGGGGATACGCAGTATTTT.

The CDR3 loop is CASSPRDRSFYEQYF. For the CDR3, the DNA is TGTGCCAGCAGCCCCCGGGACAGGTCCTTCTACGAGCAGTACTTC. This chain uses TRBV9 with TRBJ2-7, with 8 nucleotides matching TRBD1. The CDR3 runs to 15 residues. The germline V gene encodes CDR1 SGDLS and CDR2 YYNGEE. V lost 4 bases and J lost 3; bases outside the gene matches: 9.

The chain employs TRBV12-3 or TRBV12-4 and TRBJ1-1; D is uncertain. The ends were cut back, 3 bases at V and 0 bases at J, with 5 bases in the middle. The CDR3 has 13 residues. The CDR3 DNA sequence: TGTGCCAGCAGTTTGGGAGTGAACACTGAAGCTTTCTTT. It codes for CASSLGVNTEAFF.

V usage is TRBV10-3 and J usage is TRBJ2-3, with 10 bases identical to TRBD2. CDR1 is ENHRY, CDR2 SYGVKD, per germline. Germline trimming cut 2 bases from V and 1 base from J; bases unmatched to any gene: 3. CDR3 length: 16 residues. CDR3 residues: CAISETGTSGTDTQYF. The CDR3 bases are TGTGCCATCAGTGAGACCGGGACTAGCGGCACAGATACGCAGTATTTT.

The chain uses TRBV28 and TRBJ1-5, with 7 positions matching TRBD1. This CDR3 region has 14 residues. From germline, CDR1 is MDHEN and CDR2 SYDVKM. Unmatched junction bases numbered 15, after V lost 10 bases and J lost 9 bases. CDR3 sequence (DNA): TGTGCCACCACTATTCAGGGGGTCTCCTCGCCCCAGCATTTT. It translates to CATTIQGVSSPQHF.

V usage is TRBV28 and J usage is TRBJ1-1; D gene uncertain. The V gene lost 6 bases and the J gene lost 1 base, with 18 bases spanning the gap. Germline-derived CDR1 and CDR2 are MDHEN and SYDVKM. This CDR3 contains 16 residues. In DNA form, the CDR3 reads TGTGCCAGCAGCCAACTACCGGGAGCAACGAACACTGAAGCTTTCTTT. Protein product: CASSQLPGATNTEAFF.

J is TRBJ2-3 and V is TRBV7-9; tentatively, D is TRBD1 (5 bases). Trimming removed 5 bases at V and 2 bases at J, with 14 bases between. Germline V gives CDR1 SEHNR, CDR2 FQNEAQ (reference sequence). This CDR3 region has 15 residues. The CDR3 bases are TGTGCCAGCAGCCTGCTGGGGCGAGCCACAGATACGCAGTATTTT. This encodes CASSLLGRATDTQYF.

This sequence joins TRBV9 and TRBJ1-4; a weak D match, TRBD1 (6 bases). Trimming stripped 4 bases from V and 5 bases from J, with 18 bases between. CDR1 is SGDLS and CDR2 is YYNGEE in the germline V gene. The CDR3 sequence is 16 residues long. The CDR3 DNA sequence: TGTGCCAGCAGCACCACTCCGGGACAAAAAAATGAAAAACTGTTTTTT. Protein product: CASSTTPGQKNEKLFF. Looking up the rest from reference TRBV9 and TRBJ1-4 gives the full variable domain: DSGVTQTPKHLITATGQRVTLRCSPRSGDLSVYWYQQSLDQGLQFLIQYYNGEERAKGNILERFSAQQFPDLHSELNLSSLELGDSALYFCASSTTPGQKNEKLFFGSGTQLSVL.

This chain joins TRBV15 and TRBJ1-1; TRBD1 matches 7 bases. The V and J ends lost 1 base and 4 bases, in that order; junction bases with no gene match: 6. Germline V gene data show CDR1 as LNHNV and CDR2 as YYDKDF (reference sequence). The CDR3 runs to 15 residues. As DNA, the CDR3 is TGTGCCACCAGCAGAGGGACAGGTTTGACCACTGAAGCTTTCTTT. Translation: CATSRGTGLTTEAFF.

CDR3 coding DNA: TGTGCCAGCAGTCCCACAGGGGGCGACGCGCAGTACTTC. Protein sequence: CASSPTGGDAQYF. The chain uses TRBV11-2 and TRBJ2-7; TRBD1 agrees at 9 bases. The CDR3 runs to 13 residues. The J segment lost 9 bases and the V segment lost 6 bases, leaving 9 bases of the junction unmatched. Germline V gene sequence: CDR1 SGHAT, CDR2 FQNNGV.

There are a few counts of this clone. The V call is TRBV4-1, the J call TRBJ1-2; no reliable D call. Trimming removed 0 bases at V and 4 bases at J, with 9 bases between. This CDR3 region has 14 residues. CDR1 is MGHRA and CDR2 is YSYEKL in the germline V gene. CDR3 in amino acids: CASSQDHFFYGYTF. In DNA form, the CDR3 reads TGCGCCAGCAGCCAAGATCATTTTTTCTATGGCTACACCTTC.

The genes are TRBV6-2 or TRBV6-3 and TRBJ1-5, with 8 positions matching TRBD1. Unmatched junction bases numbered 6, after V lost 5 bases and J lost 0 bases. Germline CDR1 is MNHEY and CDR2 is SVGEGT. The CDR3 runs 16 residues. The CDR3 region is CASSADRDYSNQPQHF. The CDR3 nucleotides are TGTGCCAGCAGTGCGGACAGGGACTATAGCAATCAGCCCCAGCATTTT.

The J gene is TRBJ1-2, the V gene TRBV5-6, with D tentatively TRBD1 (5 bases). The V end lost 7 bases, the J end lost 2 bases, and 21 bases lay between the germline ends. CDR3 length equals 16 residues. The germline V gene has CDR1 SGHDT and CDR2 YYEEEE. Written as DNA, the CDR3 is TGTGCCAGCGCTAAGGCTCCGGGACTCGGAAACTATGGCTACACCTTC. As protein: CASAKAPGLGNYGYTF.

The J gene is TRBJ1-2, the V gene TRBV27; possibly TRBD1 for D (5 bases). Trimming took 3 bases from V and 8 from J, leaving 16 bases between them. The CDR3 runs to 14 residues. Germline V gives CDR1 MNHEY, CDR2 SMNVEV (reference sequence). CDR3 sequence (DNA): TGTGCCAGCAGTTTCTCAACACAGGTGCGCGGCTACACCTTC. This codes for CASSFSTQVRGYTF.